These 27 T cell receptor beta chains came from one sample sequenced in a study of T cell changes during pregnancy in multiple sclerosis. Repertoires were generated with immunoSEQ multiplex PCR, while TCRdb's copy carries only in-frame clones and drops some. The sample includes 70,000 to 100,000 clones, about 92% seen only once; the top ten take roughly 1.4%. The sequencing here drew on peripheral blood, taken in the first trimester of pregnancy. These receptors were obtained from a female donor with multiple sclerosis, enrolled in a pregnancy study.

The chain links TRBV27 to TRBJ2-5; tentatively, D is TRBD2 (6 bases). The CDR3 sequence is 13 residues long. The V gene's germline CDR1 is MNHEY and CDR2 SMNVEV (reference sequence). Trimming stripped 8 bases from V and 3 bases from J, with 13 bases between. CDR3 nucleotide sequence: TGTGCCAGCTGGGTGGGGGGAAAAGAGACCCAGTACTTC. As protein: CASWVGGKETQYF.

V gene TRBV19 combines with J gene TRBJ2-1; TRBD2 agrees at 7 bases. CDR1 is LNHDA, CDR2 SQIVND, per germline (reference sequence). The CDR3 is 13 residues long. The V and J ends lost 3 bases and 7 bases, in that order; junction bases with no gene match: 3. DNA for the CDR3: TGTGCCAGTAGTATGCGGGGAGGGAATGAGCAGTTCTTC. This translates into CASSMRGGNEQFF.

In its sample, this clone was seen once. The chain joins TRBV28 to TRBJ2-7; TRBD1 aligns across 9 bases. In germline, CDR1 is MDHEN, CDR2 SYDVKM. Unmatched junction bases numbered 5, after V lost 1 base and J lost 7 bases. The length of the CDR3 is 14 residues. CDR3 sequence: CASSLFDRGGEQYF. Written as DNA, the CDR3 is TGTGCCAGCAGTTTATTCGACAGGGGGGGGGAGCAGTACTTC. The full variable domain, in which reference TRBV28 and TRBJ2-7 provide the parts outside the CDR3, is DVKVTQSSRYLVKRTGEKVFLECVQDMDHENMFWYRQDPGLGLRLIYFSYDVKMKEKGDIPEGYSVSREKKERFSLILESASTNQTSMYLCASSLFDRGGEQYFGPGTRLTVT.

The rearrangement uses TRBV30 and TRBJ2-5, with 7 positions matching TRBD1. This CDR3 region has 15 residues. The V and J ends lost 0 bases and 4 bases, in that order; junction bases with no gene match: 8. The V gene's germline CDR1 is GTSNPN and CDR2 SVGIG (reference sequence). The CDR3 protein is CAWSVPQGELETQYF. For the CDR3, the DNA is TGTGCCTGGAGTGTACCCCAGGGGGAGTTAGAGACCCAGTACTTC.

This clone was counted a single time. The chain employs TRBV21-1 and TRBJ2-7; TRBD1 is the table's D call and was not checked against the DNA. TRBV21-1 is labeled a pseudogene. CDR3 length equals 15 residues. CDR3 loop: CASSLKKDRAHEQYF. Written as DNA, the CDR3 is TGTGCCAGCAGCCTCAAGAAGGACAGGGCCCACGAGCAGTACTTC.

The chain links TRBV5-4 to TRBJ2-5, with 12 bases fitting TRBD2. This CDR3 has 16 amino acids. In germline, CDR1 is SGHNT, CDR2 YYREEE (reference sequence). Trimming cost V 2 bases and J 2 bases; bases outside gene matches: 4. The CDR3 loop reads CASSFPGLAGQETQYF. Here the CDR3 DNA reads TGTGCCAGCAGCTTTCCGGGACTAGCGGGTCAAGAGACCCAGTACTTC.

The chain uses TRBV5-1 and TRBJ2-1, with 9 bases aligning to TRBD2. Germline CDR1 SGHRS, CDR2 YFSETQ. This CDR3 has 15 amino acids. Losses at the gene ends were 1 base for V and 8 bases for J; bases not matched to a gene: 7. CDR3 residues: CASSLSGGRADEQFF. CDR3 bases: TGCGCCAGCAGCTTGTCTGGCGGGAGGGCCGATGAGCAGTTCTTC.

The V call is TRBV9, the J call TRBJ2-1; D uncertain. Germline values: CDR1 SGDLS, CDR2 YYNGEE. The CDR3 runs to 13 residues. Trimming cost V 2 bases and J 6 bases, with 9 bases left between them. The CDR3 region is CASSVSPSNEQFF. CDR3 nucleotides: TGTGCCAGCAGCGTCTCCCCCTCCAATGAGCAGTTCTTC.

The rearrangement uses TRBV5-1 and TRBJ1-1, with 11 bases matching TRBD1. V trimming: 4 bases; J trimming: 5 bases; junction bases outside the gene matches: 4. Germline loops: CDR1 SGHRS, CDR2 YFSETQ. The CDR3 contains 14 residues. The CDR3 DNA sequence: TGCGCCAGCAGCGACGGGACAGGGGGGACTGAAGCTTTCTTT. This codes for CASSDGTGGTEAFF.

The V call is TRBV6-1, the J call TRBJ1-2; D is unresolved. V lost 1 base and J lost 4, with 7 bases in between. The CDR3 contains 13 residues. Germline lookup yields CDR1 MNHNS and CDR2 SASEGT. CDR3 sequence reads: CASSEGQVYGYTF. CDR3 in DNA: TGTGCCAGCAGTGAAGGGCAGGTCTATGGCTACACCTTC.

CDR3 residues: CASSPLGGRGVETQYF. The CDR3 DNA follows: TGTGCCAGCAGCCCTTTAGGGGGCAGGGGAGTAGAGACCCAGTACTTC. The chain has TRBV27 and TRBJ2-5, with TRBD1 matching 7 bases. The CDR3 runs to 16 residues. Germline V lookup: CDR1 MNHEY, CDR2 SMNVEV (reference sequence). Trimming took 6 bases from V and 4 from J; bases not matched to a gene: 14.

The genes are TRBV27 and TRBJ2-5; a possible D gene is TRBD2 (6 bases). Trimming took off 2 bases at V and 2 bases at J, with 24 bases between the two ends. The germline V gene encodes CDR1 MNHEY and CDR2 SMNVEV (reference sequence). This CDR3 contains 19 residues. The CDR3 sequence is CASSLGAPGSGWGQETQYF. The CDR3 region has the DNA TGTGCCAGCAGTTTAGGAGCCCCGGGTAGCGGATGGGGGCAAGAGACCCAGTACTTC.

V gene TRBV9 combines with J gene TRBJ2-1; D may be TRBD2 (5 bases). This CDR3 is built from 15 residues. Trimming cost V 0 bases and J 6 bases, with 13 bases left between them. Germline lookup yields CDR1 SGDLS and CDR2 YYNGEE. The CDR3 region is CASSVAGRESNEQFF. The CDR3 nucleotides read TGTGCCAGCAGCGTAGCGGGGAGAGAATCCAATGAGCAGTTCTTC.

The chain has TRBV5-1 and TRBJ2-1; 10 bases align to TRBD1. The CDR3 contains 17 residues. Germline-derived CDR1 and CDR2 are SGHRS and YFSETQ. After removal of 3 bases from V and 7 bases from J, the junction contained 13 bases not matched to a gene. The CDR3: CASSWEGGQGTRNEQFF. CDR3 bases: TGCGCCAGCAGCTGGGAGGGGGGACAGGGGACGAGGAATGAGCAGTTCTTC. Full variable domain (rest looked up from reference TRBV5-1 and TRBJ2-1): KAGVTQTPRYLIKTRGQQVTLSCSPISGHRSVSWYQQTPGQGLQFLFEYFSETQRNKGNFPGRFSGRQFSNSRSEMNVSTLELGDSALYLCASSWEGGQGTRNEQFFGPGTRLTVL.

The chain is built from TRBV7-8 and TRBJ2-7, with 9 bases fitting TRBD1. Germline CDR1 is SGHVS and CDR2 is FQNEAQ. The junction had 6 bases not matched to a gene; V was cut back by 1 base and J by 2 bases. The CDR3 extends over 16 amino acids. CDR3 amino acids: CASSLVPRDRAYEQYF. In DNA, the CDR3 is TGTGCCAGCAGCTTAGTTCCCCGGGACAGGGCCTACGAGCAGTACTTC.

The rearrangement joins TRBV10-3 to TRBJ2-3, with TRBD1 as a possible D gene (5 bases). The CDR3 has 20 amino acids. Germline values: CDR1 ENHRY, CDR2 SYGVKD. V lost 2 bases to trimming and J lost 0 bases, with 24 bases between them. The CDR3 region is CAISEITGPQAPLSTDTQYF. CDR3 nucleotide sequence: TGTGCCATCAGTGAGATAACAGGCCCTCAGGCACCTCTTAGCACAGATACGCAGTATTTT.

This clone turned up a few times. The chain joins TRBV7-6 to TRBJ1-1; possible D gene TRBD1, 5 bases. Trimming took off 5 bases at V and 1 base at J, with 14 bases between the two ends. The V gene's germline CDR1 is SGHVS and CDR2 FNYEAQ. This CDR3 is built from 15 residues. The DNA of the CDR3 is TGTGCCAGCAGCGGGAGGGGAGTGGGGAACACTGAAGCTTTCTTT. It specifies CASSGRGVGNTEAFF. The full variable domain, completed using reference TRBV7-6 and TRBJ1-1, is GAGVSQSPRYKVTKRGQDVALRCDPISGHVSLYWYRQALGQGPEFLTYFNYEAQQDKSGLPNDRFSAERPEGSISTLTIQRTEQRDSAMYRCASSGRGVGNTEAFFGQGTRLTVV.

This clone was seen only once. V usage is TRBV4-3 and J usage is TRBJ2-7, with a tentative D call TRBD2 (6 bases). The CDR3 is made up of 15 amino acids. Germline V gene lookup returns CDR1 LGHNA and CDR2 YSLEER. V lost 4 bases to trimming and J lost 6 bases, with 19 bases between them. This CDR3 is CASSPSSAPGSEQYF. The CDR3 DNA is TGCGCCAGCAGCCCTTCTAGCGCCCCTGGTTCCGAGCAGTACTTC.

The chain is built from TRBV19 and TRBJ2-7, with TRBD2 as a possible D gene (5 bases). Germline V CDR1 and CDR2: LNHDA, SQIVND (reference sequence). V was pared by 5 bases and J by 6 bases, with 14 bases between. The CDR3 is made up of 13 amino acids. This chain's CDR3 is CASSSASWSEQYF. The CDR3 nucleotides are TGTGCCAGTAGTTCGGCTAGCTGGAGCGAGCAGTACTTC. The variable domain in full, completed from reference TRBV19 and TRBJ2-7, reads DGGITQSPKYLFRKEGQNVTLSCEQNLNHDAMYWYRQDPGQGLRLIYYSQIVNDFQKGDIAEGYSVSREKKESFPLTVTSAQKNPTAFYLCASSSASWSEQYFGPGTRLTVT.

The chain carries TRBV19 and TRBJ2-7; D might be TRBD2 (5 bases). V was cut by 3 bases and J by 3 bases, with 12 bases left in between. In germline, CDR1 is LNHDA, CDR2 SQIVND (reference sequence). The CDR3 contains 14 residues. The CDR3 region is CASSIPGDYYEQYF. The CDR3 DNA is TGTGCCAGTAGTATCCCCGGGGATTACTACGAGCAGTACTTC.

The V call is TRBV9, the J call TRBJ1-5; D gene ambiguous. Germline loops: CDR1 SGDLS, CDR2 YYNGEE. The CDR3 loop spans 13 amino acids. Trimming removed 4 bases at V and 3 bases at J, with 8 bases between. CDR3 protein: CASSLSDNQPQHF. As DNA, the CDR3 is TGTGCCAGCAGCTTGTCAGACAATCAGCCCCAGCATTTT.

The chain couples TRBV27 to TRBJ1-2; TRBD1 might be the D (5 bases). The V end was cut by 5 bases, the J end by 5 bases, with 9 bases between. The V gene's germline CDR1 is MNHEY and CDR2 SMNVEV (reference sequence). This CDR3 comprises 12 residues. The CDR3 loop is CASSPQGYGYTF. The CDR3, as DNA: TGTGCCAGCAGTCCCCAGGGTTATGGCTACACCTTC.

CDR3 sequence (DNA): TGTGCCAGCAGTCTGGCAGGGGGCTCCTACGAGCAGTACTTC. Protein: CASSLAGGSYEQYF. This sequence joins TRBV2 and TRBJ2-7; 7 nucleotides line up with TRBD1. The trim removed 5 bases at V and 0 bases at J, leaving 4 bases unmatched. The CDR3 sequence is 14 residues long. CDR1 SNHLY and CDR2 FYNNEI come from the germline V gene.

This clone was seen only once. The V call is TRBV14, the J call TRBJ2-7; unclear D gene. The CDR3 runs 13 residues. CDR1 and CDR2 from the germline V gene are SGHDN and FVKESK. Trimming left V 4 bases short and J 6 bases short, with 13 bases between. The CDR3 protein is CASSPELFGEQYF. CDR3 nucleotide sequence: TGTGCCAGCAGCCCAGAGCTCTTCGGCGAGCAGTACTTC.

This clone was seen a handful of times. This chain links TRBV5-4 with TRBJ2-7; 8 bases fit TRBD2. The germline gives CDR1 SGHNT, CDR2 YYREEE (reference sequence). The CDR3 spans 17 residues. Trimming cost V 3 bases and J 3 bases; bases outside gene matches: 14. For the CDR3, the DNA is TGTGCCAGCAGCTCCAACCCTGGGGGCGGGAGGAGCTACGAGCAGTACTTC. As protein: CASSSNPGGGRSYEQYF.

CDR3 amino acids: CAWSPDRIGTEAFF. CDR3 sequence (DNA): TGTGCCTGGAGTCCGGACAGGATTGGCACTGAAGCTTTCTTT. This chain links TRBV30 with TRBJ1-1; TRBD1 matches at 7 bases. The germline V gene has CDR1 GTSNPN and CDR2 SVGIG (reference sequence). The CDR3 consists of 14 residues. Unmatched junction bases numbered 7, after V lost 2 bases and J lost 4 bases.

CDR3: CASSPRLLRVNTEAFF. The CDR3 DNA follows: TGTGCCAGCAGTCCCCGTCTACTGCGTGTGAACACTGAAGCTTTCTTT. The chain employs TRBV28 and TRBJ1-1; D call uncertain. Germline V lookup: CDR1 MDHEN, CDR2 SYDVKM. The CDR3 spans 16 residues. The V and J ends lost 5 bases and 0 bases respectively, with 16 bases between them.